This T cell receptor (beta chain) was sequenced during a study of CD8 T cells in Susac syndrome. Germline V lookup: CDR1 SGHRS, CDR2 YFSETQ. The CDR3 is 13 amino acids. V was pared by 3 bases and J by 5 bases, with 8 bases between. Random-hexamer reverse transcription was applied to about 0.5 to 1 ug RNA. TCRdb re-analysed the immunoSEQ multiplex PCR reads in MiXCR, keeping a single row per CDR3 protein. The sample includes a few hundred thousand distinct CDR3 sequences, more than 85% seen only once; the top ten take approximately 0.075%. The T cells that were sequenced for TCR beta were CD8+ and CD4+ cells from blood.

The chain carries TRBV5-1 and TRBJ1-4, with D hard to call. Sequenced material: CD4+ T cells from PBMCs. This clonotype was sampled from a human donor with multiple sclerosis. The CDR3 here is CASSSDVNEKLFF. Here the CDR3 DNA reads TGCGCCAGCAGCTCCGACGTGAATGAAAAACTGTTTTTT.